Here is one T cell receptor (beta chain) with its context. Other nucleotide sequences in the sample specify the same CDR3. The repertoire was sequenced with immunoSEQ multiplex PCR; TCRdb's copy has only in-frame clones and lacks some. The sample shows around 370,000 clones, 91% of them seen only once. This sample is part of a study of blood T cell repertoires in COVID-19. CDR3 length: 13 amino acids. Trimming took 4 bases from V and 5 from J, leaving 12 bases between them. The V gene's germline CDR1 is SGHNT and CDR2 YYREEE (reference sequence). The clonotype was recovered from a woman aged 18-29 years who had recovered from COVID-19. The chain links TRBV5-4 to TRBJ1-1; no reliable D call. The sample consisted of peripheral blood. The CDR3 sequence: CASSPAGGTEAFF. The CDR3, as DNA: TGTGCCAGCAGCCCCGCGGGCGGGACTGAAGCTTTCTTT. The full variable domain, its missing parts supplied by reference TRBV5-4 and TRBJ1-1, is ETGVTQSPTHLIKTRGQQVTLRCSSQSGHNTVSWYQQALGQGPQFIFQYYREEENGRGNFPPRFSGLQFPNYSSELNVNALELDDSALYLCASSPAGGTEAFFGQGTRLTVV.